This T cell receptor beta chain was observed in a study of spatial heterogeneity in lung cancer. Time point specified: blood at routine non-recurrence follow-up after resection. The input material, whole RNA from tumor, nontumor lung or frozen PBMC, was sequenced unsorted. CDR3 length: 13 amino acids. V was cut by 6 bases and J by 1 base, with 13 bases left in between. In germline, CDR1 is SQVTM, CDR2 ANQGSEA. This clonotype was detected ten times or more. MiXCR, applied by TCRdb to the 5' RACE reads, yields one record per CDR3 protein. The table shows about 120,000 distinct CDR3 sequences, with approximately 12% occurring only once.

The TCR comes from a male donor with early-stage non-small cell lung cancer. The input for sequencing was PBMCs, taken at follow-up. This rearrangement joins TRBV29-1 to TRBJ2-7, with D tentatively TRBD1 or TRBD2 (5 bases each). CDR3 sequence reads: CSVGTASSYEQYF. CDR3 in DNA: TGCAGCGTGGGGACGGCGTCATCCTACGAGCAGTACTTC.